The rows below give T cell receptor beta chains drawn from one sample of a study of cytomegalovirus exposure and HLA in healthy donors. The table came from immunoSEQ multiplex PCR; TCRdb's copy has only in-frame clones and leaves some out. The table records approximately 100,000 clones, roughly 90% of them present only once. Input material: PBMCs. The receptors shown here come from a woman aged 18-29 years in good health and CMV-seronegative. Each CDR3 is given with its conserved first and last residue. The D gene is left open where the match is weak. Rows give clone size only sometimes, using once, few, many, or a class for an expanded clone.

J: TRBJ2-3; size: once; D: -; V: TRBV6-5; DNA: TGTGCCAGCAGTTATAGGGGGGGTACGCAGTATTTT; CDR3: CASSYRGGTQYF
J: TRBJ2-1; size: -; D: -; V: TRBV5-1; DNA: TGCGCCAGCAGCTTGGGGGCTGTAAGCAATGAGCAGTTCTTC; CDR3: CASSLGAVSNEQFF
J: TRBJ1-1; size: -; D: -; V: TRBV30; DNA: TGTGCCTGGAGTGTACAGGCCCCTGAAGCTTTCTTT; CDR3: CAWSVQAPEAFF
J: TRBJ1-2; size: -; D: -; V: TRBV7-2; DNA: TGTGCCAGCAGCTTAGAGGGACACCTCTATGGCTACACCTTC; CDR3: CASSLEGHLYGYTF
J: TRBJ2-1; size: -; D: TRBD1; V: TRBV6-5; DNA: TGTGCCAGCAGGACAGGGATGAGCTCCTACAATGAGCAGTTCTTC; CDR3: CASRTGMSSYNEQFF
J: TRBJ2-2; size: -; D: -; V: TRBV4-1; DNA: TGCGCCAGCAGCCACGGACCGTCGGGGGACGGGGAGCTGTTTTTT; CDR3: CASSHGPSGDGELFF
J: TRBJ2-3; size: -; D: TRBD2; V: TRBV9; DNA: TGTGCCAGCGGAGCTAGCGGGGGAGAAGATACGCAGTATTTT; CDR3: CASGASGGEDTQYF
J: TRBJ1-1; size: once; D: -; V: TRBV27; DNA: TGTGCCAGCAGTTTTTGGGGCAGGGGATATACTGAAGCTTTCTTT; CDR3: CASSFWGRGYTEAFF
J: TRBJ1-1; size: -; D: -; V: TRBV2; DNA: TGTGCCAGCAGTTGGGGGCAGAACACTGAAGCTTTCTTT; CDR3: CASSWGQNTEAFF
J: TRBJ1-1; size: -; D: -; V: TRBV10-3; DNA: TGTGCCATCAGGAGTTCGGGCGGGACCCTTCCCTTGGGCACTGAAGCTTTCTTT; CDR3: CAIRSSGGTLPLGTEAFF
J: TRBJ2-7; size: -; D: -; V: TRBV7-2; DNA: TGTGCCAGCAGCTGGCAGGGGGGACCCTACGAGCAGTACTTC; CDR3: CASSWQGGPYEQYF